A single sample is the source of the 28 T cell receptor beta chains below, sequenced in a study of T cells in Graves' hyperthyroidism and ophthalmopathy. It was RNA transcripts that yielded the amplified TCR beta CDR3 regions. The TCR CDR3 was amplified in a first-round RT-PCR using the HTBI primer set. TCRdb fed the multiplex PCR reads into MiXCR, producing one record per CDR3 protein. Of fewer than 550,000 distinct CDR3 sequences in the sample, around a quarter were seen once. The sample taken for sequencing was blood. The source of these receptors is a woman in her twenties or thirties with Graves' ophthalmopathy.

This clonotype occurred many times. The V gene is TRBV4-3, the J gene TRBJ2-4; D is possibly TRBD2 (6 bases). V was clipped by 2 bases and J by 11 bases, with 16 bases between them. The CDR3 spans 14 residues. Per the germline V gene, CDR1 is LGHNA and CDR2 is YSLEER. In nucleotides, the CDR3 is TGCGCCAGCAGCCAATATACACAGTCGGGGGTTCAGTACTTC. Translating it yields CASSQYTQSGVQYF.

This clonotype was seen many times. The chain is built from TRBV30 and TRBJ2-5; no firm D call. Trimming cost V 4 bases and J 0 bases, with 6 bases left between them. The CDR3 has 12 residues. Germline CDR1 reads GTSNPN; CDR2 reads SVGIG (reference sequence). In nucleotides, the CDR3 is TGTGCCTGGACCGGGTACCAAGAGACCCAGTACTTC. Encoded protein: CAWTGYQETQYF.

For this clonotype: With a much larger clone just one base away, this may be a read error. The J gene is TRBJ2-7, the V gene TRBV7-2; D unclear. This CDR3 comprises 13 residues. Germline CDR1 is SGHTA and CDR2 is FQGNSA. CDR3 in amino acids: CACSLWFSYEQYF. The CDR3 DNA reads TGTGCCTGCAGCTTATGGTTCAGTTATGAGCAGTACTTC.

The rearrangement uses TRBV7-3 and TRBJ1-1; 7 nucleotides align to TRBD1. The CDR3 consists of 14 residues. Germline values: CDR1 SGHTA, CDR2 FQGTGA. The V gene end was trimmed by 4 bases and the J gene end by 3 bases; junction bases not matched to a gene: 5. The CDR3 nucleotides read TGTGCCAGCAGCTCTACAGGGGAGGACACTGAAGCTTTCTTT. The encoded protein is CASSSTGEDTEAFF.

This clonotype was seen at least ten times. This CDR3 is CASSPREGETQYF. The CDR3 DNA reads as TGTGCCAGCTCACCACGAGAGGGGGAGACCCAGTACTTC. This sequence joins TRBV18 and TRBJ2-5; D could derive from TRBD1 or TRBD2 (5 bases each). Trimming left V 1 base short and J 5 bases short, with 8 bases between. The CDR3 consists of 13 residues. Germline V gene lookup returns CDR1 KGHSH and CDR2 LQKENI.

This clonotype was detected ten times or more. The chain uses TRBV19 and TRBJ1-1, with D possibly TRBD1 on 6 matching bases. The CDR3 sequence is 14 residues long. V was shortened by 4 bases and J by 0 bases, with 9 bases between the two germline ends. Germline values: CDR1 LNHDA, CDR2 SQIVND (reference sequence). CDR3 amino acids: CASSTQGLNTEAFF. The CDR3 DNA follows: TGTGCCAGTAGTACACAGGGACTGAACACTGAAGCTTTCTTT.

This clonotype has ten or more counts. The V and J genes are TRBV28 and TRBJ2-2; a possible D gene is TRBD1 (5 bases). Germline values: CDR1 MDHEN, CDR2 SYDVKM. The ends were cut back, 8 bases at V and 5 bases at J, with 15 bases in the middle. CDR3 length: 14 amino acids. This CDR3 reads CASGLAGRTGELFF. CDR3 in DNA: TGTGCCAGCGGGCTCGCAGGGCGGACCGGGGAGCTGTTTTTT.

There are a few counts of this clonotype. The genes are TRBV28 and TRBJ1-3; weak D call: TRBD1 (5 bases). The CDR3 runs to 18 residues. V was cut by 6 bases and J by 9 bases, with 30 bases left in between. Germline lookup yields CDR1 MDHEN and CDR2 SYDVKM. The DNA of the CDR3 is TGTGCCAGCAGCCTAACGGGCCAGGGATTCCCTTCGGGGGGCACCATATATTTT. Amino acids: CASSLTGQGFPSGGTIYF.

The rearrangement joins TRBV12-3 or TRBV12-4 to TRBJ2-2; 8 bases line up with TRBD2. The CDR3 has 15 amino acids. The V segment lost 6 bases and the J segment 5 bases; nucleotides outside the gene matches: 8. The CDR3 DNA reads as TGTGCCAGCAGGGGAGCGGGAGTAGTTACCGGGGAGCTGTTTTTT. Translating it yields CASRGAGVVTGELFF.

This clonotype has just a few counts. V gene TRBV29-1 combines with J gene TRBJ2-2; 8 bases line up with TRBD1. The CDR3 spans 14 residues. The germline CDR1 and CDR2 sequences are SQVTM and ANQGSEA. The V segment lost 3 bases and the J segment 7 bases; nucleotides outside the gene matches: 7. The chain's CDR3 is CSVDLQGAGGELFF. The CDR3, as DNA: TGCAGCGTTGACCTTCAGGGGGCCGGCGGGGAGCTGTTTTTT.

This clonotype was found many times. The rearrangement uses TRBV7-2 and TRBJ2-4; D remains unclear. Trimming pared 4 bases from V and 9 bases from J, leaving 10 bases between. The CDR3 runs to 12 residues. The germline gives CDR1 SGHTA, CDR2 FQGNSA. The CDR3 DNA reads as TGTGCCAGCAGCTCCTACTTGGGCATTCAGTACTTC. This translates into CASSSYLGIQYF. Supplemented by reference TRBV7-2 and TRBJ2-4, the full variable domain reads GAGVSQSPSNKVTEKGKDVELRCDPISGHTALYWYRQSLGQGLEFLIYFQGNSAPDKSGLPSDRFSAERTGGSVSTLTIQRTQQEDSAVYLCASSSYLGIQYFGAGTRLSVL.

This clonotype was observed many times. This chain links TRBV25-1 with TRBJ1-1; D may be TRBD1 (6 bases). The CDR3 is 12 amino acids. With 10 bases removed from V and 4 bases from J, the gap between germline ends came to 13 bases. CDR1 and CDR2 (germline): MGHDK, SYGVNS. CDR3 nucleotides: TGTGCCAAGGAAGGGGGGATCACTGAAGCTTTCTTT. Residues: CAKEGGITEAFF.

This clonotype has a count of ten or more. The chain joins TRBV6-2 or TRBV6-3 to TRBJ2-7; TRBD2 matches at 11 bases. This CDR3 region has 15 residues. The junction had 6 bases not matched to a gene; V was cut back by 7 bases and J by 1 base. Germline V CDR1 and CDR2: MNHEY, SVGEGT. CDR3 region: CASTQTSGDSYEQYF. CDR3 in DNA: TGTGCCAGCACCCAGACTAGCGGGGATTCCTACGAGCAGTACTTC.

This clonotype was detected many times. This CDR3 reads CASTQQQVSLEAFF. In nucleotides, the CDR3 is TGTGCCAGCACCCAACAGCAGGTCAGCTTGGAAGCTTTCTTT. The chain couples TRBV12-3 or TRBV12-4 to TRBJ1-1; D is undetermined. V was shortened by 7 bases and J by 8 bases, with 20 bases between the two germline ends. The CDR3 loop spans 14 amino acids.

This clonotype has ten or more counts. The rearrangement links TRBV7-2 to TRBJ2-2; D is possibly TRBD1 (5 bases). With 1 base removed from V and 5 bases from J, the gap between germline ends came to 8 bases. The CDR3 has 14 residues. The germline gives CDR1 SGHTA, CDR2 FQGNSA. CDR3 sequence (DNA): TGTGCCAGCAGCTTAGGCAGGACAACCGGGGAGCTGTTTTTT. Its protein is CASSLGRTTGELFF.

This clonotype was detected a few times. This chain uses TRBV4-2 with TRBJ2-7; a possible D gene is TRBD1 (6 bases). The CDR3 has 16 amino acids. V was cut by 0 bases and J by 4 bases, with 16 bases left in between. CDR1 and CDR2 (germline): LGHNA, YNFKEQ. CDR3 in amino acids: CASSQDRRGRNYEQYF. CDR3 coding DNA: TGTGCCAGCAGCCAAGATAGAAGGGGGAGAAATTACGAGCAGTACTTC.

The genes are TRBV2 and TRBJ2-2; a possible D gene is TRBD1 (5 bases). V lost 4 bases, J lost 0 bases, and 9 bases lay in between. The CDR3 contains 15 residues. The germline V gene has CDR1 SNHLY and CDR2 FYNNEI. CDR3 loop: CASSASGTNTGELFF. The CDR3 DNA reads TGTGCCAGCAGTGCGTCAGGGACGAACACCGGGGAGCTGTTTTTT.

The sample holds many counts of this clonotype. The chain is built from TRBV28 and TRBJ2-6; possibly TRBD1 for D (6 bases). Germline V lookup: CDR1 MDHEN, CDR2 SYDVKM. The V end was cut by 4 bases, the J end by 3 bases, with 10 bases between. This CDR3 has 15 amino acids. CDR3 sequence reads: CASSSTGLGANVLTF. In DNA form, the CDR3 reads TGTGCCAGCAGTTCAACAGGGCTTGGGGCCAACGTCCTGACTTTC.

This clonotype was recorded at least ten times. J is TRBJ2-7 and V is TRBV6-5, with TRBD1 as a possible D gene (5 bases). The CDR3 spans 14 residues. Germline V gene lookup returns CDR1 MNHEY and CDR2 SVGAGI. V shed 0 bases and J shed 4 bases, with 10 bases lying between them. The CDR3 loop is CASSYSGREYEQYF. CDR3 in DNA: TGTGCCAGCAGTTACTCGGGCAGGGAATACGAGCAGTACTTC.

This clonotype came up many times. The CDR3 DNA sequence: TGTGCCAGCAGCTTAGCCGAGTCGGGGTTTCAGCCCCAGCATTTT. Translating gives CASSLAESGFQPQHF. The chain uses TRBV7-8 and TRBJ1-5; D remains unclear. The CDR3 extends over 15 amino acids. With 0 bases removed from V and 6 bases from J, the gap between germline ends came to 12 bases. The germline V gene has CDR1 SGHVS and CDR2 FQNEAQ.

The CDR3 coding sequence is TGTGCCAGCAGTCAAACTAGGGGGCTCGGTGGCTACACCTTC. Amino acid sequence: CASSQTRGLGGYTF. This chain uses TRBV27 with TRBJ1-2; 7 nucleotides align to TRBD1. After removal of 5 bases from V and 7 bases from J, the junction contained 10 bases not matched to a gene. Germline loops: CDR1 MNHEY, CDR2 SMNVEV (reference sequence). The length of the CDR3 is 14 residues.

In this sample, this clonotype turned up many times. The chain joins TRBV5-8 to TRBJ2-7, with D possibly being TRBD2 (5 bases). Trimming removed 3 bases from V and 11 bases from J, with 9 bases in between. This CDR3 is built from 10 residues. Germline loops: CDR1 SGHTS, CDR2 YDEGEE. Here the CDR3 DNA reads TGTGCCAGCAGCTCAATGGGAGAGTACTTC. Residues: CASSSMGEYF.

The chain joins TRBV7-9 to TRBJ2-5; D possibly corresponds to TRBD2 (5 bases). The CDR3 extends over 16 amino acids. Germline CDR1 and CDR2: SEHNR and FQNEAQ (reference sequence). The V and J ends lost 1 base and 7 bases respectively, with 19 bases between them. The CDR3 sequence: CASSLVASTDSGTQYF. The CDR3 DNA reads TGTGCCAGCAGCTTAGTGGCTTCGACGGACTCGGGGACCCAGTACTTC.

The table lists this clonotype with a few counts. The CDR3 nucleotides are TGTGCCAGCAGTGAGGTAGCGGGGGGGCCTGTGAATGAGCAGTTCTTC. It yields the protein CASSEVAGGPVNEQFF. V usage is TRBV2 and J usage is TRBJ2-1, with 11 bases fitting TRBD2. The CDR3 loop spans 16 amino acids. Germline V gene lookup returns CDR1 SNHLY and CDR2 FYNNEI. Germline trimming cut 3 bases from V and 7 bases from J; bases unmatched to any gene: 8.

Comments on this clonotype: A read error may account for a junction end that differs from germline. The genes are TRBV12-3 or TRBV12-4 and TRBJ1-1; weak D call: TRBD1 (5 bases). The CDR3 is 12 amino acids. CDR3: CASRMTDTKAFF. In DNA, the CDR3 is TGTGCCAGCAGGATGACAGACACTAAAGCTTTCTTT.

Ten or more counts support this clonotype. V gene TRBV15 combines with J gene TRBJ1-3; no definite D call. In germline, CDR1 is LNHNV, CDR2 YYDKDF (reference sequence). Trimming took 3 bases from V and 3 from J, leaving 3 bases between them. The CDR3 contains 12 residues. Here the CDR3 DNA reads TGTGCCACCAGCAGTTATGGAAACACCATATATTTT. Residues: CATSSYGNTIYF.

In this sample, this clonotype turned up many times. V is TRBV20-1 and J is TRBJ1-1; no firm D call. The V and J ends lost 3 bases and 1 base respectively, with 12 bases between them. Germline lookup yields CDR1 DFQATT and CDR2 SNEGSKA (reference sequence). The CDR3 is 14 residues long. CDR3 DNA sequence: TGCAGTGCTAGGTTGTCGGGTCGGAACACTGAAGCTTTCTTT. It specifies CSARLSGRNTEAFF.

This clonotype has a count of ten or more. The rearrangement uses TRBV6-1 and TRBJ2-2, with D possibly matching TRBD1 (5 bases). The CDR3 has 13 residues. Germline-derived CDR1 and CDR2 are MNHNS and SASEGT. Trimming left V 8 bases short and J 2 bases short, with 9 bases between. DNA of the CDR3: TGTGCCAGCGGCAGGGTCAACACCGGGGAGCTGTTTTTT. It encodes CASGRVNTGELFF.